Listed below are T cell receptor beta chains from one sample, sequenced in a study of naive CD8 T cells in extremely preterm neonates. Sequencing was performed with immunoSEQ multiplex PCR; in TCRdb, only in-frame clones are kept and a portion is missing. The sample shows more than 7,000 clones, 95% to 98% of them seen only once. Sequenced material: naive CD8+ T cells from blood. Receptors were obtained from a human donor in good health. Each CDR3 is given with its conserved first and last residue. Fields, in order: CDR3 protein, CDR3 DNA, D gene, clone size, V gene, J gene. A D gene is named only where the DNA matches it firmly. Expanded clones are given a class, and other clones once, few, many or no size at all.

cdr3_aa: CASSTGQGPYGQYF
cdr3_nt: TGTGCCAGTAGTACCGGACAGGGTCCCTACGGGCAGTACTTC
d_call: TRBD1
clone_size: -
v_call: TRBV19
j_call: TRBJ2-7

cdr3_aa: CASSPPGLGEQYF
cdr3_nt: TGTGCCAGCAGCCCGCCGGGGTTAGGCGAGCAGTACTTC
d_call: -
clone_size: -
v_call: TRBV5-6
j_call: TRBJ2-7

cdr3_aa: CASSYSRGTYEQYF
cdr3_nt: TGTGCCAGCAGTTACAGCAGGGGAACCTACGAGCAGTACTTC
d_call: -
clone_size: once
v_call: TRBV6-5
j_call: TRBJ2-7

cdr3_aa: CASSERGTSGHQDTQYF
cdr3_nt: TGTGCCAGCAGTGAAAGGGGGACTAGCGGACACCAAGATACCCAGTACTTC
d_call: TRBD2
clone_size: -
v_call: TRBV2
j_call: TRBJ2-5

cdr3_aa: CASSSGSGANTEAFF
cdr3_nt: TGTGCCAGCAGCAGTGGATCGGGTGCGAACACTGAAGCTTTCTTC
d_call: -
clone_size: -
v_call: TRBV13
j_call: TRBJ1-1

cdr3_aa: CASSASGATLGANVLTF
cdr3_nt: TGTGCCAGCAGCGCTAGCGGGGCCACTCTGGGGGCCAACGTCCTGACTTTC
d_call: -
clone_size: -
v_call: TRBV21-1
j_call: TRBJ2-6

cdr3_aa: CASSTWTAASYEQYF
cdr3_nt: TGTGCCAGCAGCACATGGACAGCCGCCTCCTACGAGCAGTACTTC
d_call: -
clone_size: -
v_call: TRBV16
j_call: TRBJ2-7

cdr3_aa: CASRRTLALGTANYGYTF
cdr3_nt: TGTGCCAGCAGACGTACCCTAGCCCTGGGAACAGCTAACTATGGCTACACCTTC
d_call: -
clone_size: -
v_call: TRBV5-8
j_call: TRBJ1-2

cdr3_aa: CASSPRLVTNEQFF
cdr3_nt: TGCGCCAGCAGCCCAAGGCTAGTCACCAATGAGCAGTTCTTC
d_call: -
clone_size: -
v_call: TRBV4-1
j_call: TRBJ2-1

cdr3_aa: CASSQDWASGRRELFF
cdr3_nt: TGTGCCAGCAGCCAAGATTGGGCTAGCGGGAGAAGGGAGCTGTTTTTT
d_call: TRBD2
clone_size: -
v_call: TRBV4-2
j_call: TRBJ2-2

cdr3_aa: CASSSGDAYEQYF
cdr3_nt: TGCGCCAGCAGTAGCGGGGACGCCTACGAGCAGTACTTC
d_call: TRBD2
clone_size: once
v_call: TRBV5-1
j_call: TRBJ2-7

cdr3_aa: CASLNPGDNYGYTF
cdr3_nt: TGTGCCAGCCTTAACCCGGGAGACAACTATGGCTACACCTTC
d_call: -
clone_size: -
v_call: TRBV6-7
j_call: TRBJ1-2

cdr3_aa: CASRGEGASGPYNEQFF
cdr3_nt: TGTGCCAGCAGGGGGGAAGGAGCTAGCGGACCCTACAATGAGCAGTTCTTC
d_call: TRBD2
clone_size: -
v_call: TRBV2
j_call: TRBJ2-1

cdr3_aa: CASSEALGLAGPNEQFF
cdr3_nt: TGTGCCAGCAGTGAAGCCCTAGGACTAGCGGGACCGAATGAGCAGTTCTTC
d_call: TRBD2
clone_size: -
v_call: TRBV6-1
j_call: TRBJ2-1

cdr3_aa: CASSLHSTRKAADTQYF
cdr3_nt: TGTGCCAGCAGTTTGCACTCGACTAGGAAGGCGGCAGATACGCAGTATTTT
d_call: -
clone_size: -
v_call: TRBV27
j_call: TRBJ2-3

cdr3_aa: CASSSDRDNEQFF
cdr3_nt: TGTGCCAGCAGTTCGGACAGGGACAATGAGCAGTTCTTC
d_call: TRBD1
clone_size: -
v_call: TRBV6-6
j_call: TRBJ2-1

cdr3_aa: CASSEEGQGYEQYF
cdr3_nt: TGTGCCAGCAGTGAAGAAGGACAGGGCTACGAGCAGTACTTC
d_call: TRBD1
clone_size: -
v_call: TRBV2
j_call: TRBJ2-7

cdr3_aa: CASSLPQTSQGIDTQYF
cdr3_nt: TGTGCCAGCAGCTTACCCCAGACTAGCCAGGGGATAGATACGCAGTATTTT
d_call: -
clone_size: -
v_call: TRBV7-9
j_call: TRBJ2-3

cdr3_aa: CASSTLAVSYNEQFF
cdr3_nt: TGTGCCAGCAGTACCCTAGCGGTTTCCTACAATGAGCAGTTCTTC
d_call: TRBD2
clone_size: once
v_call: TRBV27
j_call: TRBJ2-1

cdr3_aa: CASSLGGRFYGYTF
cdr3_nt: TGTGCCAGCAGCTTGGGGGGGCGATTCTATGGCTACACCTTC
d_call: -
clone_size: -
v_call: TRBV25-1
j_call: TRBJ1-2

cdr3_aa: CASRSDREGGEKLFF
cdr3_nt: TGTGCCAGCAGGTCGGACAGGGAGGGAGGTGAAAAACTGTTTTTT
d_call: TRBD1
clone_size: -
v_call: TRBV5-6
j_call: TRBJ1-4

cdr3_aa: CASSERELGEQYF
cdr3_nt: TGCGCCAGCAGTGAGCGGGAGTTAGGCGAGCAGTACTTC
d_call: -
clone_size: -
v_call: TRBV10-2
j_call: TRBJ2-7

cdr3_aa: CASSPVTILDTQYF
cdr3_nt: TGTGCCAGCAGCCCGGTGACGATACTAGATACCCAGTACTTC
d_call: -
clone_size: -
v_call: TRBV7-9
j_call: TRBJ2-5

cdr3_aa: CASSAGQGFYEQYF
cdr3_nt: TGTGCCAGCAGTGCGGGACAGGGGTTCTACGAGCAGTACTTC
d_call: TRBD1
clone_size: -
v_call: TRBV2
j_call: TRBJ2-7

cdr3_aa: CASSVSSGETYGYTF
cdr3_nt: TGTGCCAGCAGTGTATCCTCAGGGGAAACTTATGGCTACACCTTC
d_call: -
clone_size: -
v_call: TRBV19
j_call: TRBJ1-2

cdr3_aa: CASSQGQGGTGELFF
cdr3_nt: TGTGCCAGCAGCCAAGGACAGGGTGGAACCGGGGAGCTGTTTTTT
d_call: TRBD1
clone_size: -
v_call: TRBV14
j_call: TRBJ2-2

cdr3_aa: CASRGTSGLGDEQFF
cdr3_nt: TGTGCCAGCAGGGGGACTAGCGGGCTGGGGGATGAGCAGTTCTTC
d_call: TRBD2
clone_size: -
v_call: TRBV11-2
j_call: TRBJ2-1

cdr3_aa: CASSFQTGQNTEAFF
cdr3_nt: TGTGCCAGCAGTTTCCAGACAGGGCAGAACACTGAAGCTTTCTTT
d_call: TRBD1
clone_size: once
v_call: TRBV27
j_call: TRBJ1-1

cdr3_aa: CASSVEGGGLEEKLFF
cdr3_nt: TGTGCCAGCAGCGTAGAGGGCGGAGGACTCGAAGAAAAACTGTTTTTT
d_call: -
clone_size: -
v_call: TRBV9
j_call: TRBJ1-4

cdr3_aa: CASSPFWTSGITDTQYF
cdr3_nt: TGTGCCAGCAGTCCCTTCTGGACTAGCGGGATCACAGATACGCAGTATTTT
d_call: TRBD2
clone_size: -
v_call: TRBV27
j_call: TRBJ2-3

cdr3_aa: CASSGRQREVSYEQYF
cdr3_nt: TGTGCCAGCAGTGGCCGTCAGCGGGAGGTTTCGTACGAGCAGTACTTC
d_call: TRBD2
clone_size: -
v_call: TRBV2
j_call: TRBJ2-7

cdr3_aa: CASRGPTLSNNEQFF
cdr3_nt: TGTGCCAGCAGGGGGCCGACGTTGTCGAACAATGAGCAGTTCTTC
d_call: -
clone_size: -
v_call: TRBV6-5
j_call: TRBJ2-1

cdr3_aa: CASMVAGTREQYF
cdr3_nt: TGTGCCAGTATGGTAGCGGGAACTCGCGAGCAGTACTTC
d_call: TRBD2
clone_size: -
v_call: TRBV19
j_call: TRBJ2-7

cdr3_aa: CASSLAGTGEAKNIQYF
cdr3_nt: TGCGCCAGCAGCTTGGCAGGGACAGGAGAAGCCAAAAACATTCAGTACTTC
d_call: TRBD1
clone_size: once
v_call: TRBV5-1
j_call: TRBJ2-4

cdr3_aa: CASSLGTGTGELFF
cdr3_nt: TGTGCCAGCAGCTTGGGCACAGGCACCGGGGAGCTGTTTTTT
d_call: -
clone_size: -
v_call: TRBV5-6
j_call: TRBJ2-2

cdr3_aa: CASSNNRQGERKLFF
cdr3_nt: TGTGCCAGCAGCAATAACCGACAGGGGGAGCGAAAACTGTTTTTT
d_call: TRBD1
clone_size: once
v_call: TRBV5-6
j_call: TRBJ1-4

cdr3_aa: CATSRDELAGRYEQYF
cdr3_nt: TGTGCCACCAGCAGAGATGAGTTGGCAGGGAGGTACGAGCAGTACTTC
d_call: -
clone_size: -
v_call: TRBV15
j_call: TRBJ2-7

cdr3_aa: CASSRLNTGELFF
cdr3_nt: TGTGCCTCGTCCAGACTTAACACCGGGGAGCTGTTTTTT
d_call: -
clone_size: -
v_call: TRBV7-8
j_call: TRBJ2-2

cdr3_aa: CASSSFARSETDTQYF
cdr3_nt: TGTGCCAGCAGCTCCTTTGCACGGAGTGAGACAGATACGCAGTATTTT
d_call: -
clone_size: once
v_call: TRBV7-2
j_call: TRBJ2-3

cdr3_aa: CASSVESPQDTQYF
cdr3_nt: TGTGCCAGCAGCGTAGAATCCCCCCAGGATACCCAGTACTTC
d_call: -
clone_size: -
v_call: TRBV9
j_call: TRBJ2-5

cdr3_aa: CASSFRDLSYEQYF
cdr3_nt: TGTGCCAGCAGCTTTCGGGATCTATCCTACGAGCAGTACTTC
d_call: -
clone_size: -
v_call: TRBV11-2
j_call: TRBJ2-7

cdr3_aa: CASSEGLRADTQYF
cdr3_nt: TGTGCCAGCAGCGAGGGACTTCGGGCAGATACGCAGTATTTT
d_call: -
clone_size: once
v_call: TRBV5-4
j_call: TRBJ2-3

cdr3_aa: CASSLIWTGGSDGYTF
cdr3_nt: TGTGCCAGCAGTCTAATCTGGACAGGGGGCAGCGATGGCTACACCTTC
d_call: TRBD1
clone_size: -
v_call: TRBV27
j_call: TRBJ1-2

cdr3_aa: CASSSGPGGAYEQYF
cdr3_nt: TGTGCCAGCAGCTCCGGACCGGGGGGCGCCTACGAGCAGTACTTC
d_call: -
clone_size: -
v_call: TRBV5-4
j_call: TRBJ2-7

cdr3_aa: CASSEHPKTEAFF
cdr3_nt: TGTGCCAGCAGCGAGCACCCTAAAACTGAAGCTTTCTTT
d_call: -
clone_size: -
v_call: TRBV9
j_call: TRBJ1-1

cdr3_aa: CATLEVGGSYNEQFF
cdr3_nt: TGTGCCACTCTGGAGGTCGGGGGGTCCTACAATGAGCAGTTCTTC
d_call: TRBD2
clone_size: -
v_call: TRBV6-1
j_call: TRBJ2-1

cdr3_aa: CASTGGMNTEAFF
cdr3_nt: TGTGCCAGCACAGGGGGCATGAACACTGAAGCTTTCTTT
d_call: TRBD1
clone_size: -
v_call: TRBV5-4
j_call: TRBJ1-1

cdr3_aa: CASSLGVAGGPTYNEQFF
cdr3_nt: TGTGCCAGCAGCTTAGGGGTAGCGGGAGGGCCTACCTACAATGAGCAGTTCTTC
d_call: TRBD2
clone_size: -
v_call: TRBV7-2
j_call: TRBJ2-1

cdr3_aa: CASSSPTSGGHYEQYF
cdr3_nt: TGTGCCAGCAGTTCCCCTACTAGCGGGGGACATTACGAGCAGTACTTC
d_call: TRBD2
clone_size: -
v_call: TRBV27
j_call: TRBJ2-7

cdr3_aa: CASSNPGERGRADTGELFF
cdr3_nt: TGTGCCAGCAGCAATCCGGGGGAGAGGGGGCGGGCTGACACCGGGGAGCTGTTTTTT
d_call: -
clone_size: few
v_call: TRBV21-1
j_call: TRBJ2-2

cdr3_aa: CASNLVAGGPHEQFF
cdr3_nt: TGTGCCAGCAATCTCGTAGCGGGAGGCCCCCATGAGCAGTTCTTC
d_call: TRBD2
clone_size: -
v_call: TRBV7-9
j_call: TRBJ2-1

cdr3_aa: CAWEGQGGTEAFF
cdr3_nt: TGTGCCTGGGAAGGACAGGGGGGCACTGAAGCTTTCTTT
d_call: TRBD1
clone_size: -
v_call: TRBV30
j_call: TRBJ1-1

cdr3_aa: CASSLAGTTFSNEQFF
cdr3_nt: TGTGCCAGCAGCTTAGCCGGGACTACTTTTTCCAATGAGCAGTTCTTC
d_call: TRBD2
clone_size: -
v_call: TRBV11-1
j_call: TRBJ2-1

cdr3_aa: CASSDWTTAGEQYF
cdr3_nt: TGTGCCAGCAGTGATTGGACTACAGCGGGCGAGCAGTACTTC
d_call: -
clone_size: -
v_call: TRBV25-1
j_call: TRBJ2-7

cdr3_aa: CASSLIREGKGDTQYF
cdr3_nt: TGTGCCAGCAGCTTGATCCGGGAGGGCAAAGGAGATACCCAGTACTTC
d_call: TRBD2
clone_size: -
v_call: TRBV5-6
j_call: TRBJ2-5